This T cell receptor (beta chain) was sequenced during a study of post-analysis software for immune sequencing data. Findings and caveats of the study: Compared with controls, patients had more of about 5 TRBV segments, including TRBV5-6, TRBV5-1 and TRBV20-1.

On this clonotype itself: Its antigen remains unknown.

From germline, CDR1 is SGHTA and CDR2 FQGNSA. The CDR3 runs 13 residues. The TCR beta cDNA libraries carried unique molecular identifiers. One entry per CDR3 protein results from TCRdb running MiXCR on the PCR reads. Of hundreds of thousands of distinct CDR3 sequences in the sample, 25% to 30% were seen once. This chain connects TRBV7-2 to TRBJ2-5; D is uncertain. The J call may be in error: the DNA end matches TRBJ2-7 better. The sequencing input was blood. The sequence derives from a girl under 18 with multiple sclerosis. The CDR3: CASSTPFRAEQYF. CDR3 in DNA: TGTGCCAGCAGCACGCCTTTCCGGGCCGAGCAGTACTTC.